These T cell receptor beta chains were read from a single sample in a study of siplizumab effects on memory and regulatory T cells. Libraries were prepared by immunoSEQ multiplex PCR; TCRdb keeps only in-frame clonotypes and omits some of them. The sample includes approximately 100,000 clones, roughly 94% of them seen just once. The sequencing input was non-Treg CD4+ T cells sorted from blood. The origin of the receptors is a human donor in good health. Both conserved end residues are part of each CDR3. Fields, in order: J gene, clone size, V gene, D gene, CDR3 protein, CDR3 DNA. The D gene is left open where the match is weak. Size tells how often a clone was seen (once, few, many) or the class of an expanded clone, and some rows leave it out.

>TRBJ1-1|NA|TRBV19|NA
CASNPTDTEAFF
TGTGCCAGTAATCCCACGGACACTGAAGCTTTCTTT
>TRBJ1-1|NA|TRBV2|NA
CASSAAPNTEAFF
TGTGCCAGCTCGGCAGCTCCGAACACTGAAGCTTTCTTT
>TRBJ2-7|NA|TRBV25-1|NA
CARKGTVF
TGTGCCCGAAAGGGGACCGTGTTC
>TRBJ1-5|NA|TRBV7-8|NA
CASSPSYRDKHLYSNQPQHF
TGTGCCAGCAGCCCTTCATACCGGGACAAACACCTTTATAGCAATCAGCCCCAGCATTTT
>TRBJ2-2|NA|TRBV2|NA
CASGAIANTGELFF
TGTGCCAGCGGGGCTATAGCGAACACCGGGGAGCTGTTTTTT
>TRBJ1-4|NA|TRBV29-1|NA
CSVDQLNKCYEKLFF
TGCAGCGTGGACCAACTTAATAAATGTTATGAAAAACTGTTTTTT
>TRBJ2-7|NA|TRBV7-9|TRBD1
CASSSGQGAYYEQYF
TGTGCCAGCAGCTCAGGACAGGGGGCTTACTACGAGCAGTACTTC
>TRBJ2-5|NA|TRBV5-4|NA
CASSPPGHSGETQYF
TGTGCCAGCAGCCCCCCGGGACATAGCGGGGAGACCCAGTACTTC
>TRBJ2-7|NA|TRBV29-1|TRBD2
CSVEGESGRGSYEQYF
TGCAGCGTTGAAGGTGAAAGCGGGAGGGGTTCCTACGAGCAGTACTTC
>TRBJ2-7|NA|TRBV6-1|NA
CASSESAQTYEQYF
TGTGCCAGCAGTGAATCGGCCCAAACCTACGAGCAGTACTTC
>TRBJ1-4|NA|TRBV5-1|TRBD1
CASSGNRDRGNEKLFF
TGCGCCAGCAGCGGGAACCGGGACAGGGGTAATGAAAAACTGTTTTTT
>TRBJ2-2|NA|TRBV7-9|TRBD2
CASSLDRLAAGELFF
TGTGCCAGCAGCTTGGACCGACTAGCTGCCGGGGAGCTGTTTTTT
>TRBJ2-3|NA|TRBV6-1|NA
CASEQLGGSTDTQYF
TGTGCCAGCGAGCAGCTGGGGGGCAGCACAGATACGCAGTATTTT
>TRBJ2-3|NA|TRBV7-2|TRBD2
CASSLILAGGSDTQYF
TGTGCCAGCAGCTTAATACTAGCGGGAGGATCAGATACGCAGTATTTT
>TRBJ2-3|NA|TRBV10-3|TRBD1
CAISESMTGGTDTQYF
TGTGCCATCAGTGAGTCGATGACAGGGGGCACAGATACGCAGTATTTT
>TRBJ2-1|few|TRBV27|TRBD2
CASSLEGGRRVNEQFF
TGTGCCAGCAGTTTAGAGGGCGGGAGGAGGGTCAATGAGCAGTTCTTC
>TRBJ1-4|NA|TRBV7-2|NA
CASSLQGKSNEKLFF
TGTGCCAGCAGCTTACAGGGTAAATCTAATGAAAAACTGTTTTTT
>TRBJ1-1|NA|TRBV5-4|NA
CASSLSRSLMNTEAFF
TGTGCCAGCAGCTTGTCACGCTCCCTCATGAACACTGAAGCTTTCTTT
>TRBJ2-5|NA|TRBV7-9|NA
CASSQDERTGRIKTQYF
TGTGCCAGCAGCCAAGACGAACGCACAGGGAGGATTAAGACCCAGTACTTC
>TRBJ2-2|NA|TRBV6-5|TRBD1
CASSNPGQGIGELFF
TGTGCCAGCAGTAACCCGGGACAGGGGATAGGGGAGCTGTTTTTT
>TRBJ2-5|NA|TRBV10-3|TRBD1
CAISGDRVETQYF
TGTGCCATCAGTGGGGACAGGGTTGAGACCCAGTACTTC
>TRBJ1-4|NA|TRBV7-2|NA
CASSPRGVANEKLFF
TGTGCCAGCAGCCCCCGTGGGGTCGCAAATGAAAAACTGTTTTTT
>TRBJ2-1|NA|TRBV5-1|TRBD2
CASSPWEAGGLREQFF
TGCGCCAGCAGCCCCTGGGAAGCGGGAGGCCTTAGGGAGCAGTTCTTC
>TRBJ1-1|NA|TRBV25-1|NA
CASSEYGPGGGNTEAFF
TGTGCCAGCAGTGAATATGGGCCAGGCGGAGGGAACACTGAAGCTTTCTTT
>TRBJ1-5|NA|TRBV7-9|NA
CASSPSGGDLLSNQPQHF
TGTGCCAGCAGCCCATCTGGAGGGGATTTATTAAGCAATCAGCCCCAGCATTTT
>TRBJ2-5|NA|TRBV6-1|TRBD2
CASSEASGSVETQYF
TGTGCCAGCAGTGAGGCTAGCGGGAGCGTCGAGACCCAGTACTTC
>TRBJ1-2|NA|TRBV7-3|NA
CASSLTSEQGYTF
TGTGCCAGCAGCTTAACGAGCGAACAGGGCTACACCTTC
>TRBJ1-5|NA|TRBV28|NA
CASSPLNQPQHF
TGTGCCAGCAGTCCCTTAAATCAGCCCCAGCATTTT
>TRBJ2-1|NA|TRBV6-1|TRBD1
CASSALDRGHSEQFF
TGTGCCAGCAGTGCTCTGGACAGGGGACACAGTGAGCAGTTCTTC
>TRBJ1-5|NA|TRBV15|NA
CATSILGGLGQPQHF
TGTGCCACCAGCATCTTAGGGGGGCTGGGCCAGCCCCAGCATTTT
>TRBJ1-1|once|TRBV6-6|NA
CASKAGAQNTEAFF
TGTGCCAGCAAGGCAGGGGCCCAAAACACTGAAGCTTTCTTT
>TRBJ1-1|NA|TRBV14|NA
CASSRTAMNTEAFF
TGTGCCAGCAGCCGGACAGCTATGAACACTGAAGCTTTCTTT
>TRBJ2-2|NA|TRBV7-9|NA
CASSLLSGAGELFF
TGTGCCAGCAGCTTACTTTCCGGGGCCGGGGAGCTGTTTTTT
>TRBJ2-7|NA|TRBV9|TRBD2
CASSALAGATYEQYF
TGTGCCAGCAGCGCACTAGCGGGAGCAACCTACGAGCAGTACTTC
>TRBJ2-1|NA|TRBV11-2|TRBD2
CASSFLAGGSYNEQFF
TGTGCCAGCAGCTTTCTAGCGGGAGGATCCTACAATGAGCAGTTCTTC
>TRBJ2-2|NA|TRBV19|TRBD1
CASSPGQGNTGELFF
TGTGCCAGTAGTCCCGGACAGGGGAACACCGGGGAGCTGTTTTTT
>TRBJ2-7|NA|TRBV28|NA
CASSTGVGGYEQYF
TGTGCCAGCAGCACCGGGGTAGGGGGTTACGAGCAGTACTTC
>TRBJ2-7|NA|TRBV7-2|NA
CASSSRGGQSSYEQYF
TGTGCCAGCAGCTCCCGAGGGGGACAAAGCTCCTACGAGCAGTACTTC
>TRBJ2-1|NA|TRBV6-4|NA
CASSETRGRGDNEQFF
TGTGCCAGCAGTGAGACGCGCGGCAGGGGAGACAATGAGCAGTTCTTC
>TRBJ1-4|NA|TRBV9|TRBD1
CASSVGQGGEKLFF
TGTGCCAGCAGCGTAGGACAGGGAGGAGAAAAACTGTTTTTT